These 13 T cell receptor beta chains share one sample of origin, sequenced in a study of prognosis after radiotherapy for stage I lung cancer. Researchers used two-round multiplex PCR to amplify TCR beta CDR3 starting from genomic DNA. Gene-specific TRBV and TRBJ primers were used in PCR round one. Via MiXCR, TCRdb re-called the multiplex PCR reads, giving one row per CDR3 protein. The repertoire holds roughly 11,000 distinct CDR3 sequences, 30% to 40% seen once, with roughly 50% in the top ten. The material sequenced was PBMCs, taken before or after stereotactic body radiation therapy (not recorded which). The receptors originated from a donor older than 45 with non-small cell lung cancer.

With regard to this clonotype: At one end the junction does not follow the germline gene, possibly because of a read error. The chain is built from TRBV11-2 and TRBJ1-4; possible D gene TRBD1, 5 bases. Germline loops: CDR1 SGHAT, CDR2 FQNNGV. The CDR3 covers 14 residues. CDR3 residues: CASSPLGRDENLFF. For the CDR3, the DNA is TGTGCCAGCAGCCCCCTGGGCAGGGATGAAAATCTGTTTTTT.

This clonotype was recorded at least ten times. The CDR3: CASSPWTGNYGYTF. The CDR3 coding sequence is TGCGCCAGCAGCCCCTGGACAGGGAACTATGGCTACACCTTC. V gene TRBV4-3 combines with J gene TRBJ1-2; 8 bases fit TRBD1. The CDR3 sequence is 14 residues long. The germline CDR1 and CDR2 sequences are LGHNA and YSLEER. The V and J ends lost 4 bases and 2 bases, in that order; junction bases with no gene match: 3.

This clonotype came up many times. This chain uses TRBV9 with TRBJ2-3, with 10 bases that match TRBD2. From germline, CDR1 is SGDLS and CDR2 YYNGEE. The CDR3 is made up of 15 amino acids. V lost 5 bases to trimming and J lost 2 bases; unmatched junction nucleotides: 5. CDR3 in amino acids: CASRPLAGDTDTQYF. As DNA, the CDR3 is TGTGCCAGCAGACCTCTAGCGGGAGACACAGATACGCAGTATTTT.

V and J are TRBV11-3 and TRBJ2-1, with TRBD1 as a possible D gene (6 bases). V gave up 3 bases and J gave up 1 base, with 10 bases separating them. The CDR3 sequence is 15 residues long. Germline V lookup: CDR1 SGHNT, CDR2 YENEEA. In DNA form, the CDR3 reads TGTGCCAGCAGCTTCAGCAGGGGTTCCTACAATGAGCAGTTCTTC. Residues: CASSFSRGSYNEQFF.

This clonotype is a singleton in its sample. The rearrangement uses TRBV28 and TRBJ2-1; D is possibly TRBD2 (7 bases). Trimming shortened V by 2 bases and J by 8 bases, and 13 bases separated the two germline ends. The CDR3 has 14 amino acids. Germline V lookup: CDR1 MDHEN, CDR2 SYDVKM. The CDR3 loop is CASSLRGGWDEQFF. The DNA for the CDR3 is TGTGCCAGCAGTTTAAGGGGGGGCTGGGATGAGCAGTTCTTC.

This clonotype was observed many times. J is TRBJ1-4 and V is TRBV19; 10 bases are shared with TRBD1. V dropped 10 bases and J dropped 7; count of bases not matched to a gene: 6. The V gene's germline CDR1 is LNHDA and CDR2 SQIVND (reference sequence). The CDR3 is made up of 13 amino acids. This CDR3 is CATRDRGTEKLFF. DNA for the CDR3: TGTGCCACCCGGGACAGGGGTACTGAAAAACTGTTTTTT.

The chain recombines TRBV5-1 with TRBJ2-7, with D unresolved. The CDR3 is 14 residues long. V dropped 0 bases and J dropped 3 bases, with 10 bases sitting between them. The V gene's germline CDR1 is SGHRS and CDR2 YFSETQ. In DNA, the CDR3 is TGCGCCAGCAGCTTGGCCTTGTCGGACTACGAGCAGTACTTC. Encoded protein: CASSLALSDYEQYF.

Of note for this clonotype: This may stem from a read error, because a much larger clone lies one nucleotide away. The chain carries TRBV7-6 and TRBJ2-1; TRBD2 might be the D (5 bases). CDR3 size: 16 residues. The germline gives CDR1 SGHVS, CDR2 FNYEAQ. The CDR3 sequence: CSSSAQVGALYNEQFF. Here the CDR3 DNA reads TGTTCCAGCAGCGCTCAAGTGGGAGCGCTCTACAATGAGCAGTTCTTC.

This clonotype is judged medium-sized (0.01 to 0.1%). The chain uses TRBV11-2 and TRBJ2-2; the D gene is possibly TRBD1 (6 bases). The germline V gene has CDR1 SGHAT and CDR2 FQNNGV. The CDR3 is 17 amino acids. Deletions cut 2 bases from V and 5 bases from J, with 18 bases between. The CDR3 is CASSLRILDSRTGELFF. CDR3 DNA: TGTGCCAGCAGCTTAAGAATCTTGGACAGCCGGACCGGGGAGCTGTTTTTT.

This clonotype is judged medium-sized. The V and J genes are TRBV6-2 or TRBV6-3 and TRBJ1-6; D not certain. V lost 6 bases to trimming and J lost 7 bases, with 19 bases between them. Germline V CDR1 and CDR2: MNHEY, SVGEGT. The CDR3 is 16 amino acids. The CDR3 nucleotides are TGTGCCAGCAGAAACCGGTTGGACGGACGGAATTCACCCCTCCACTTT. Encoded protein: CASRNRLDGRNSPLHF.

The V call is TRBV11-3, the J call TRBJ1-6, with D hard to call. V lost 5 bases, J lost 5 bases, and 22 bases lay in between. The CDR3 is 18 amino acids. CDR1 and CDR2 from the germline V gene are SGHNT and YENEEA. The CDR3 coding sequence is TGTGCCAGCAGCCATCTCGTCTTCCGGGGTGGGCATAATTCACCCCTCCACTTT. Translated, it gives CASSHLVFRGGHNSPLHF.

The chain carries TRBV7-2 and TRBJ1-1; 9 nucleotides align to TRBD1. Looked up from germline, CDR1 is SGHTA and CDR2 is FQGNSA. The CDR3 totals 14 residues. V lost 8 bases, J lost 11 bases, and 15 bases stayed unmatched. The CDR3 sequence: CASPKGGQGFLAFF. The CDR3 nucleotides read TGTGCCAGCCCAAAGGGAGGACAGGGGTTTTTGGCTTTCTTT.

In the case of this clonotype: This is likely an artifact of a read error, given a far larger clone one base away. The chain links TRBV6-9 to TRBJ1-6; TRBD1 might be the D (5 bases). The CDR3 sequence is 15 residues long. V lost 7 bases and J lost 5, with 15 bases in between. Looked up from germline, CDR1 is MNHGY and CDR2 is SVAAGI. CDR3 amino acids: CASTLRAGHNSPLHF. As DNA, the CDR3 is TGTGCCAGCACCTTAAGGGCAGGGCATAATTCACCCCTCCACTTT.